This passage covers 13 T cell receptor beta chains from one sample sequenced in a study of CD8+ T cells in alopecia areata. RNA, once extracted, was reverse transcribed into cDNA for use as the sequencing template. The method was immunoSEQ multiplex PCR; TCRdb's version includes in-frame clones alone and lacks a portion of them. Among under 250,000 clones listed, about three fifths were seen once. The sample consisted of CD4+ T cells sorted from blood, taken at week 0. The receptors come from a human donor with alopecia areata.

The chain links TRBV4-1 to TRBJ1-2, with D hard to call. From germline, CDR1 is MGHRA and CDR2 YSYEKL. The CDR3 covers 16 residues. The ends were cut back, 2 bases at V and 0 bases at J, with 13 bases in the middle. CDR3 sequence (DNA): TGCGCCAGCAGCCAACCCACCTCACGGGCTAACTATGGCTACACCTTC. Its translation: CASSQPTSRANYGYTF.

The rearrangement links TRBV28 to TRBJ2-1; 12 bases fit TRBD1. Looked up from germline, CDR1 is MDHEN and CDR2 is SYDVKM. The CDR3 contains 15 residues. After removal of 7 bases from V and 7 bases from J, the junction contained 8 bases not matched to a gene. The CDR3 here is CASTLGQGAGNEQFF. The CDR3 coding sequence is TGTGCCAGCACACTGGGACAGGGGGCGGGTAATGAGCAGTTCTTC.

Only a few counts were recorded for this clone. The gene calls are TRBV5-5 and TRBJ2-7; D possibly corresponds to TRBD1 (6 bases). The V gene's germline CDR1 is SGHKS and CDR2 YYEKEE (reference sequence). The CDR3 consists of 16 residues. V lost 2 bases, J lost 2 bases, and 17 bases lay in between. CDR3 in DNA: TGTGCCAGCAGCTTTATCATCGGGAAGGGGGCCTACGAGCAGTACTTC. Protein sequence: CASSFIIGKGAYEQYF. The full variable domain, its missing parts supplied by reference TRBV5-5 and TRBJ2-7, is DAGVTQSPTHLIKTRGQQVTLRCSPISGHKSVSWYQQVLGQGPQFIFQYYEKEERGRGNFPDRFSARQFPNYSSELNVNALLLGDSALYLCASSFIIGKGAYEQYFGPGTRLTVT.

This clone was observed a handful of times. This chain uses TRBV9 with TRBJ1-1; D gene unclear. From germline, CDR1 is SGDLS and CDR2 YYNGEE. The ends were cut back, 0 bases at V and 0 bases at J, with 6 bases in the middle. The CDR3 has 14 amino acids. The CDR3 here is CASSVDLLNTEAFF. Here the CDR3 DNA reads TGTGCCAGCAGCGTAGATCTCTTGAACACTGAAGCTTTCTTT. Using reference TRBV9 and TRBJ1-1 for the parts outside the CDR3, the full variable domain is DSGVTQTPKHLITATGQRVTLRCSPRSGDLSVYWYQQSLDQGLQFLIQYYNGEERAKGNILERFSAQQFPDLHSELNLSSLELGDSALYFCASSVDLLNTEAFFGQGTRLTVV.

This clone was counted between two and nine times. For the CDR3, the DNA is TGTGCCACCAGCATCGGGGGGACATTCAACACCGGGGAGCTGTTTTTT. Protein product: CATSIGGTFNTGELFF. The chain employs TRBV15 and TRBJ2-2; TRBD2 might be the D (7 bases). The ends were cut back, 4 bases at V and 2 bases at J, with 14 bases in the middle. Germline loops: CDR1 LNHNV, CDR2 YYDKDF (reference sequence). The CDR3 extends over 16 amino acids.

Concerning this clone itself: The identical CDR3 is also encoded by other nucleotide sequences in the sample. The chain has TRBV11-2 and TRBJ1-1, with D perhaps matching TRBD1 (6 bases). This CDR3 has 13 amino acids. Trimming shortened V by 7 bases and J by 1 base, and 10 bases separated the two germline ends. The germline CDR1 and CDR2 sequences are SGHAT and FQNNGV. The CDR3 reads CASTQDRNTEAFF. The CDR3 coding sequence is TGTGCCAGCACCCAGGACAGGAACACTGAAGCTTTCTTT.

V usage is TRBV29-1 and J usage is TRBJ1-1, with D maybe TRBD1 (6 bases). This CDR3 contains 17 residues. Germline CDR1 is SQVTM and CDR2 is ANQGSEA. V shed 6 bases and J shed 1 base, with 24 bases lying between them. CDR3 sequence reads: CSVLGRDRSHPNTEAFF. The CDR3 DNA reads as TGCAGCGTCTTGGGGAGAGACAGGAGCCACCCGAACACTGAAGCTTTCTTT. Filled out from reference TRBV29-1 and TRBJ1-1, the complete variable domain reads SAVISQKPSRDICQRGTSLTIQCQVDSQVTMMFWYRQQPGQSLTLIATANQGSEATYESGFVIDKFPISRPNLTFSTLTVSNMSPEDSSIYLCSVLGRDRSHPNTEAFFGQGTRLTVV.

In its sample, this clone was seen a few times. The rearrangement links TRBV30 to TRBJ2-7, with 7 positions matching TRBD1. The CDR3 has 16 residues. Unmatched junction bases numbered 13, after V lost 3 bases and J lost 2 bases. Germline CDR1 and CDR2: GTSNPN and SVGIG (reference sequence). CDR3 protein: CAWRLARQGLTYEQYF. The CDR3 nucleotides are TGTGCCTGGAGATTGGCCAGACAGGGCTTGACCTACGAGCAGTACTTC.

The chain combines TRBV5-6 with TRBJ2-3, with D unclear. This CDR3 comprises 14 residues. The V end was cut by 0 bases, the J end by 0 bases, with 5 bases between. The germline gives CDR1 SGHDT, CDR2 YYEEEE. The CDR3: CASSLVGSTDTQYF. The DNA of the CDR3 is TGTGCCAGCAGCTTGGTAGGGAGCACAGATACGCAGTATTTT.

The chain has TRBV30 and TRBJ1-2, with 10 bases fitting TRBD1. This CDR3 spans 15 amino acids. From germline, CDR1 is GTSNPN and CDR2 SVGIG (reference sequence). With V trimmed by 0 bases and J by 8 bases, 9 bases remained unmatched. The CDR3 spells CAWSVWSGQGSGYTF. DNA for the CDR3: TGTGCCTGGAGTGTTTGGTCGGGACAGGGGTCCGGCTACACCTTC.

The gene calls are TRBV29-1 and TRBJ2-3; D ambiguous. Trimming cost V 5 bases and J 6 bases, with 18 bases left between them. Germline loops: CDR1 SQVTM, CDR2 ANQGSEA. The CDR3 totals 14 residues. The CDR3 region is CSVSLLAGEDTQYF. Written as DNA, the CDR3 is TGCAGCGTTTCTCTATTGGCCGGAGAGGATACGCAGTATTTT.

The V call is TRBV27, the J call TRBJ2-2; D possibly matches TRBD1 or TRBD2 (5 bases each). Trimming took 0 bases from V and 4 from J, leaving 12 bases between them. The CDR3 runs to 16 residues. The germline V gene has CDR1 MNHEY and CDR2 SMNVEV (reference sequence). The CDR3 is CASSLSSGAGTGELFF. In nucleotides, the CDR3 is TGTGCCAGCAGTTTATCTTCCGGGGCGGGCACCGGGGAGCTGTTTTTT.

The chain recombines TRBV4-1 with TRBJ2-1; possible D gene TRBD2, 6 bases. CDR3 length: 16 residues. CDR1 is MGHRA and CDR2 is YSYEKL in the germline V gene. V lost 0 bases and J lost 11, with 20 bases in between. CDR3 coding DNA: TGCGCCAGCAGCCAAGATTCTGTTAGCGGTGGCGAGAAGCAGTTCTTC. Amino acid sequence: CASSQDSVSGGEKQFF.